One and the same sample provided the 19 T cell receptor beta chains below, sequenced in a study of T cell repertoires in cytomegalovirus infection. From the reads, TCRdb called clonotypes with MiXCR, one entry per CDR3 protein. The sample has approximately 990,000 distinct CDR3 sequences; 31% are singletons. Antigens of these TCRs are unknown. The specimen comprised cultured CD8+ T cells from PBMCs, sampled from culture after CMV antigen stimulation. These TCRs come from a human donor in good health (CMV status not recorded). Some clones in this sample may be carry-over from other donors' samples.

About this clonotype: Being one base from a much bigger clone, this may be a read error. The chain links TRBV7-8 to TRBJ2-5, with D possibly TRBD2 on 5 matching bases. The CDR3 consists of 16 residues. The germline V gene encodes CDR1 SGHVS and CDR2 FQNEAQ. The CDR3 sequence: CANSLALGLIQETQYF. The CDR3 DNA sequence: TGTGCCAACAGCTTAGCCCTTGGACTTATTCAAGAGACCCAGTACTTC.

This clonotype came up a few times. The CDR3 is CASSRRTNTEAFF. The DNA for the CDR3 is TGTGCCAGCAGCCGAAGAACAAACACTGAAGCTTTCTTT. The rearrangement links TRBV7-6 to TRBJ1-1; D unresolved. Germline CDR1 and CDR2: SGHVS and FNYEAQ. V gave up 5 bases and J gave up 2 bases, with 9 bases separating them. The CDR3 totals 13 residues.

This clonotype was seen more than once but under ten times. The V and J genes are TRBV20-1 and TRBJ2-7; possibly TRBD1 for D (5 bases). Looked up from germline, CDR1 is DFQATT and CDR2 is SNEGSKA (reference sequence). The CDR3 runs 13 residues. The germline V and J ends were trimmed by 3 bases and 6 bases, with 15 bases remaining between them. DNA for the CDR3: TGCAGTGCTAGTTTAACAGGTGGGGTCGAGCAGTACTTC. Residues: CSASLTGGVEQYF.

This clonotype was counted at least ten times. V usage is TRBV6-5 and J usage is TRBJ2-1; D remains ambiguous. Trimming stripped 0 bases from V and 6 bases from J, with 9 bases between. The length of the CDR3 is 14 residues. Germline V CDR1 and CDR2: MNHEY, SVGAGI. The chain's CDR3 is CASSYSRPGNEQFF. DNA of the CDR3: TGTGCCAGCAGTTACTCGAGGCCGGGCAATGAGCAGTTCTTC.

This chain links TRBV6-5 with TRBJ1-2; TRBD1 might be the D (6 bases). Germline V lookup: CDR1 MNHEY, CDR2 SVGAGI. Trimming pared 0 bases from V and 8 bases from J, leaving 13 bases between. The CDR3 is 14 amino acids. Written as DNA, the CDR3 is TGTGCCAGCAGTTACTCGCCAGGGGCTGGGGGCTACACCTTC. Its protein product is CASSYSPGAGGYTF.

This clonotype occurred many times. This rearrangement joins TRBV7-8 to TRBJ2-7, with D perhaps TRBD2 (5 bases). Trimming removed 10 bases at V and 7 bases at J, with 17 bases between. This CDR3 has 12 amino acids. Germline loops: CDR1 SGHVS, CDR2 FQNEAQ. The CDR3 DNA is TGTGCCATGCTGTTGGGGAGCCGGGAGCAGTACTTC. It translates to CAMLLGSREQYF. Full variable domain (missing parts from reference TRBV7-8 and TRBJ2-7): GAGVSQSPRYKVAKRGQDVALRCDPISGHVSLFWYQQALGQGPEFLTYFQNEAQLDKSGLPSDRFFAERPEGSVSTLKIQRTQQEDSAVYLCAMLLGSREQYFGPGTRLTVT.

The V call is TRBV4-3, the J call TRBJ2-1; maybe TRBD1 (5 bases). CDR3 length: 14 residues. CDR1 is LGHNA and CDR2 is YSLEER in the germline V gene. The germline V and J ends were trimmed by 0 bases and 9 bases, with 12 bases remaining between them. This CDR3 is CASSQEQGAPEQFF. CDR3 sequence (DNA): TGCGCCAGCAGCCAAGAACAAGGGGCACCTGAGCAGTTCTTC.

The chain recombines TRBV9 with TRBJ1-1, with D tentatively TRBD1 (5 bases). Trimming cost V 0 bases and J 4 bases, with 13 bases left between them. The CDR3 consists of 15 residues. Germline V CDR1 and CDR2: SGDLS, YYNGEE. The DNA of the CDR3 is TGTGCCAGCAGCGTAGGGGCAGGGTGGGGCACTGAAGCTTTCTTT. Protein product: CASSVGAGWGTEAFF. Drawing the rest from reference TRBV9 and TRBJ1-1, the complete variable domain is DSGVTQTPKHLITATGQRVTLRCSPRSGDLSVYWYQQSLDQGLQFLIQYYNGEERAKGNILERFSAQQFPDLHSELNLSSLELGDSALYFCASSVGAGWGTEAFFGQGTRLTVV.

This clonotype was seen many times. The chain employs TRBV6-2 or TRBV6-3 and TRBJ1-1, with unresolved D. The length of the CDR3 is 11 residues. The V end lost 7 bases, the J end lost 7 bases, and 10 bases lay between the germline ends. CDR1 MNHEY and CDR2 SVGEGT come from the germline V gene. CDR3 region: CASTRGSEAFF. The CDR3 DNA follows: TGTGCCAGCACCAGAGGGAGTGAAGCTTTCTTT.

Ten or more counts support this clonotype. The chain joins TRBV7-9 to TRBJ2-7, with 11 bases lining up with TRBD1. The CDR3 runs to 21 residues. Trimming at V came to 1 base and at J to 3 bases, leaving 20 bases not matched to a gene. Germline-derived CDR1 and CDR2 are SEHNR and FQNEAQ (reference sequence). CDR3 nucleotide sequence: TGTGCCAGCAGCTTAGACAGAATAGTCGTTATCAGGACAGGGGGCATCTACGAGCAGTACTTC. This encodes CASSLDRIVVIRTGGIYEQYF. The full variable domain, with the rest looked up from reference TRBV7-9 and TRBJ2-7, is DTGVSQNPRHKITKRGQNVTFRCDPISEHNRLYWYRQTLGQGPEFLTYFQNEAQLEKSRLLSDRFSAERPKGSFSTLEIQRTEQGDSAMYLCASSLDRIVVIRTGGIYEQYFGPGTRLTVT.

At least ten counts were recorded for this clonotype. The CDR3 loop is CASSLVPQRTNEKLFF. The CDR3 DNA sequence: TGTGCCAGCAGCTTAGTCCCACAGAGGACTAATGAAAAACTGTTTTTT. The chain recombines TRBV7-2 with TRBJ1-4, with D unresolved. The CDR3 sequence is 16 residues long. Trimming took 1 base from V and 2 from J, leaving 11 bases between them. Germline-derived CDR1 and CDR2 are SGHTA and FQGNSA.

This clonotype was seen just once. Compared with germline, one end of the junction differs, possibly owing to a read error. The chain combines TRBV6-6 with TRBJ2-1; 11 nucleotides align to TRBD2. Germline-derived CDR1 and CDR2 are MNHNY and SVGAGI (reference sequence). The CDR3 covers 15 residues. The CDR3 here is CVSTVAGGGYNEQFF. The CDR3 DNA reads TGTGTCAGCACCGTAGCGGGGGGGGGGTACAATGAGCAGTTCTTC.

In this sample, this clonotype turned up many times. The chain is built from TRBV12-3 or TRBV12-4 and TRBJ1-1, with TRBD1 matching 9 bases. Trimming at V came to 6 bases and at J to 4 bases, leaving 6 bases not matched to a gene. This CDR3 comprises 14 residues. This chain's CDR3 is CASSPTGGVTEAFF. Written as DNA, the CDR3 is TGTGCCAGCAGCCCCACAGGGGGCGTCACTGAAGCTTTCTTT.

This chain uses TRBV9 with TRBJ1-1, with D unclear. The germline V gene has CDR1 SGDLS and CDR2 YYNGEE. The CDR3 sequence is 13 residues long. V was pared by 0 bases and J by 5 bases, with 8 bases between. CDR3 amino acids: CASSVDPSTEAFF. CDR3 DNA sequence: TGTGCCAGCAGCGTAGACCCGAGTACTGAAGCTTTCTTT. The entire variable domain, with the rest obtained from reference TRBV9 and TRBJ1-1, is as follows: DSGVTQTPKHLITATGQRVTLRCSPRSGDLSVYWYQQSLDQGLQFLIQYYNGEERAKGNILERFSAQQFPDLHSELNLSSLELGDSALYFCASSVDPSTEAFFGQGTRLTVV.

This clonotype has ten or more counts. The gene calls are TRBV7-6 and TRBJ2-3; tentatively, D is TRBD1 (6 bases). Germline V gene data show CDR1 as SGHVS and CDR2 as FNYEAQ. The V end was cut by 0 bases, the J end by 7 bases, with 17 bases between. The CDR3 is 16 amino acids. The CDR3 here is CASSLAGGQGTHTQYF. CDR3 DNA: TGTGCCAGCAGCTTAGCAGGAGGCCAGGGGACACATACGCAGTATTTT. The entire variable domain, with the rest obtained from reference TRBV7-6 and TRBJ2-3, is as follows: GAGVSQSPRYKVTKRGQDVALRCDPISGHVSLYWYRQALGQGPEFLTYFNYEAQQDKSGLPNDRFSAERPEGSISTLTIQRTEQRDSAMYRCASSLAGGQGTHTQYFGPGTRLTVL.

This chain joins TRBV29-1 and TRBJ2-1, with 11 bases matching TRBD1. Per germline, CDR1 SQVTM and CDR2 ANQGSEA. This CDR3 has 18 amino acids. Trimming cost V 1 base and J 2 bases; bases outside gene matches: 10. The CDR3 loop is CSVEGNPGTGGPYNEQFF. The CDR3 DNA follows: TGCAGCGTTGAAGGTAACCCCGGGACAGGGGGGCCCTACAATGAGCAGTTCTTC.

The sample holds a few counts of this clonotype. The chain combines TRBV11-1 with TRBJ1-1; D ambiguous. This CDR3 spans 13 amino acids. Germline V lookup: CDR1 SGHAT, CDR2 FQDESV (reference sequence). Trimming took 2 bases from V and 6 from J, leaving 10 bases between them. In nucleotides, the CDR3 is TGTGCCAGCAGCTTAAGTTCATGGGCTGAAGCTTTCTTT. Protein: CASSLSSWAEAFF. The full variable domain, in which reference TRBV11-1 and TRBJ1-1 provide the parts outside the CDR3, is EAEVAQSPRYKITEKSQAVAFWCDPISGHATLYWYRQILGQGPELLVQFQDESVVDDSQLPKDRFSAERLKGVDSTLKIQPAELGDSAMYLCASSLSSWAEAFFGQGTRLTVV.

The rearrangement uses TRBV6-1 and TRBJ2-1; D perhaps matches TRBD2 (6 bases). Looked up from germline, CDR1 is MNHNS and CDR2 is SASEGT. CDR3 length equals 17 residues. V shed 5 bases and J shed 0 bases, with 17 bases lying between them. CDR3 bases: TGTGCCAGCAGTTTTGACTCTAGCGAGAGCTCCTACAATGAGCAGTTCTTC. Its protein is CASSFDSSESSYNEQFF.

This clonotype was recorded at least ten times. This rearrangement joins TRBV5-4 to TRBJ1-1; 7 nucleotides line up with TRBD1. CDR1 is SGHNT, CDR2 YYREEE, per germline (reference sequence). CDR3 length: 14 residues. J gave up 5 bases and V 5 bases, and 9 bases lay outside the gene matches. The CDR3 DNA reads TGTGCCAGCAGTTTAGAGGGGGCAGGGACTGAAGCTTTCTTT. It specifies CASSLEGAGTEAFF. Together with reference TRBV5-4 and TRBJ1-1, the CDR3 gives the full variable domain: ETGVTQSPTHLIKTRGQQVTLRCSSQSGHNTVSWYQQALGQGPQFIFQYYREEENGRGNFPPRFSGLQFPNYSSELNVNALELDDSALYLCASSLEGAGTEAFFGQGTRLTVV.